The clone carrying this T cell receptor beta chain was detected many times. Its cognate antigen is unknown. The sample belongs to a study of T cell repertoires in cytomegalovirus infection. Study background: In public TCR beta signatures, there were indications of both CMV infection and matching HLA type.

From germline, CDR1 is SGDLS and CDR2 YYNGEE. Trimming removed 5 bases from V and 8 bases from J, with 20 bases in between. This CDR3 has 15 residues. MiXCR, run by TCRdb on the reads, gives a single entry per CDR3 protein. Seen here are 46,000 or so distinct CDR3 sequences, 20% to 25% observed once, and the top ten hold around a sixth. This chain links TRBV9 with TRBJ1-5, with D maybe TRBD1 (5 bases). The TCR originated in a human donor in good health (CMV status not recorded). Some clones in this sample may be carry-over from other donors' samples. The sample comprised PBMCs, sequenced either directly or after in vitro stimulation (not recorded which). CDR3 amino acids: CASSGAGGFMEPQHF. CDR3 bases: TGTGCCAGCAGTGGAGCGGGGGGGTTTATGGAGCCCCAGCATTTT.